These 17 T cell receptor beta chains came from one sample sequenced in a study of blood T cell repertoires in COVID-19. The data were produced by immunoSEQ multiplex PCR, yet TCRdb's version contains in-frame clones alone and is incomplete. The sample holds a few hundred thousand clones, 80% to 90% seen once. Sequences were obtained from peripheral blood. These receptors were collected from a woman between 40 and 50 years old who had recovered from COVID-19.

The chain recombines TRBV5-6 with TRBJ2-1, with 7 bases lining up with TRBD1. The trim removed 4 bases at V and 5 bases at J, leaving 9 bases unmatched. Germline V lookup: CDR1 SGHDT, CDR2 YYEEEE. The CDR3 spans 15 residues. CDR3 region: CASSETGATDNEQFF. The CDR3 nucleotides are TGTGCCAGCAGCGAAACAGGGGCTACGGACAATGAGCAGTTCTTC.

This clone was seen a handful of times. The rearrangement uses TRBV7-9 and TRBJ2-7; TRBD2 might be the D (6 bases). The V gene lost 4 bases and the J gene lost 3 bases, with 13 bases spanning the gap. Germline V gene sequence: CDR1 SEHNR, CDR2 FQNEAQ (reference sequence). The CDR3 has 14 residues. CDR3 region: CASSWSSGDYEQYF. CDR3 nucleotide sequence: TGTGCCAGCAGCTGGAGCTCGGGAGACTACGAGCAGTACTTC.

The gene calls are TRBV6-5 and TRBJ2-3; TRBD2 matches at 7 bases. Germline trimming cut 7 bases from V and 6 bases from J; bases unmatched to any gene: 10. The V gene's germline CDR1 is MNHEY and CDR2 SVGAGI. The CDR3 has 14 residues. The CDR3 DNA follows: TGTGCCAGCACCGACCTGGGGGGGTTGGATACGCAGTATTTT. Protein: CASTDLGGLDTQYF.

The chain links TRBV14 to TRBJ1-4, with 10 bases lining up with TRBD1. The CDR3 runs to 18 residues. The V segment lost 4 bases and the J segment 8 bases; nucleotides outside the gene matches: 16. The V gene's germline CDR1 is SGHDN and CDR2 FVKESK. This chain's CDR3 is CASSRDRQGAWACEKLFF. In nucleotides, the CDR3 is TGTGCCAGCAGCCGAGATAGACAGGGGGCTTGGGCTTGCGAAAAACTGTTTTTT.

The rearrangement uses TRBV4-3 and TRBJ1-6; D not certain. CDR3 length equals 17 residues. Per the germline V gene, CDR1 is LGHNA and CDR2 is YSLEER. The ends were cut back, 1 base at V and 10 bases at J, with 20 bases in the middle. CDR3 bases: TGCGCCAGCAGCCAAGGGTCGCGGGGAGGCTTAGGGTCACCCCTCCACTTT. Protein product: CASSQGSRGGLGSPLHF.

The V and J genes are TRBV11-3 and TRBJ2-2; a weak D match, TRBD1 (5 bases). CDR1 is SGHNT, CDR2 YENEEA, per germline. V was clipped by 1 base and J by 7 bases, with 7 bases between them. The CDR3 length is 13 residues. CDR3 loop: CASSLVRGGELFF. In DNA form, the CDR3 reads TGTGCCAGCAGCTTAGTTAGGGGCGGGGAGCTGTTTTTT.

The chain recombines TRBV7-8 with TRBJ1-3, with D uncertain. The CDR3 is 17 residues long. The ends were cut back, 0 bases at V and 0 bases at J, with 12 bases in the middle. Germline V gives CDR1 SGHVS, CDR2 FQNEAQ. Here the CDR3 reads CASSLARGFSSGNTIYF. CDR3 DNA sequence: TGTGCCAGCAGCTTAGCGCGAGGGTTCAGCTCTGGAAACACCATATATTTT.

V and J are TRBV19 and TRBJ1-4; D not resolved. Germline assignment: CDR1 LNHDA and CDR2 SQIVND (reference sequence). V gave up 4 bases and J gave up 0 bases, with 9 bases separating them. This CDR3 comprises 15 residues. CDR3 sequence: CASSTIGATNEKLFF. CDR3 bases: TGTGCCAGTAGTACTATCGGGGCAACTAATGAAAAACTGTTTTTT.

This clone ranks as medium-sized (0.01 to 0.1%). The chain carries TRBV7-9 and TRBJ1-2, with 8 positions matching TRBD1. Germline V gene sequence: CDR1 SEHNR, CDR2 FQNEAQ (reference sequence). The CDR3 contains 14 residues. J gave up 4 bases and V 5 bases, and 6 bases lay outside the gene matches. CDR3 loop: CASSQGAETYGYTF. The CDR3 DNA is TGTGCCAGCAGCCAGGGGGCCGAGACCTATGGCTACACCTTC. Full variable domain (missing parts from reference TRBV7-9 and TRBJ1-2): DTGVSQNPRHKITKRGQNVTFRCDPISEHNRLYWYRQTLGQGPEFLTYFQNEAQLEKSRLLSDRFSAERPKGSFSTLEIQRTEQGDSAMYLCASSQGAETYGYTFGSGTRLTVV.

The chain has TRBV27 and TRBJ2-3; TRBD2 matches 8 bases. V gave up 2 bases and J gave up 6 bases; unmatched junction bases: 4. CDR1 is MNHEY and CDR2 is SMNVEV in the germline V gene (reference sequence). The CDR3 extends over 14 amino acids. This chain's CDR3 is CASSLQLAVDTQYF. The CDR3 DNA is TGTGCCAGCAGTTTACAACTAGCGGTGGATACGCAGTATTTT.

This clone appeared once. The rearrangement joins TRBV5-1 to TRBJ1-2; D might be TRBD1 (5 bases). The germline V gene encodes CDR1 SGHRS and CDR2 YFSETQ. Trimming took 4 bases from V and 3 from J, leaving 16 bases between them. This CDR3 spans 15 amino acids. The CDR3 protein is CASSIDSGYDYGYTF. DNA for the CDR3: TGCGCCAGCAGCATAGACAGCGGGTATGACTATGGCTACACCTTC.

The chain joins TRBV7-9 to TRBJ1-6, with TRBD1 as a possible D gene (5 bases). This CDR3 comprises 12 residues. Between the trimmed V and J ends, which lost 6 bases and 7 bases, there was a span of 7 bases. Germline loops: CDR1 SEHNR, CDR2 FQNEAQ (reference sequence). CDR3 DNA: TGTGCCAGCAGGTCAGGGAATTCACCCCTCCACTTT. Its translation: CASRSGNSPLHF.

The chain recombines TRBV19 with TRBJ2-3; D ambiguous. The V and J ends lost 5 bases and 3 bases respectively, with 6 bases between them. The germline V gene has CDR1 LNHDA and CDR2 SQIVND (reference sequence). This CDR3 is built from 12 residues. The CDR3 region is CASSELTDTQYF. Written as DNA, the CDR3 is TGTGCCAGTAGTGAGTTGACAGATACGCAGTATTTT.

The chain has TRBV2 and TRBJ1-2; D not resolved. V lost 2 bases to trimming and J lost 4 bases, with 20 bases between them. Germline loops: CDR1 SNHLY, CDR2 FYNNEI. This CDR3 contains 17 residues. The CDR3: CASSEINVFGNPYGYTF. CDR3 DNA: TGTGCCAGCAGTGAAATTAACGTCTTCGGGAATCCCTATGGCTACACCTTC.

The chain links TRBV12-3 or TRBV12-4 to TRBJ2-1; D not resolved. The V end was cut by 5 bases, the J end by 7 bases, with 9 bases between. There are 12 residues in the CDR3. The CDR3 region has the DNA TGTGCCAGCAGTGTTCTCGCGAATGAGCAGTTCTTC. It encodes CASSVLANEQFF.

J is TRBJ2-7 and V is TRBV4-3, with D possibly being TRBD1 (6 bases). CDR3 length equals 15 residues. Germline CDR1 is LGHNA and CDR2 is YSLEER. Trimming pared 1 base from V and 7 bases from J, leaving 17 bases between. The CDR3 sequence: CASSQAVDRLREQYF. The CDR3 nucleotides read TGCGCCAGCAGCCAAGCGGTAGACAGGCTAAGGGAGCAGTACTTC.

This clone was picked up many times. The chain has TRBV6-5 and TRBJ2-7, with TRBD1 matching over 7 bases. The length of the CDR3 is 14 residues. The junction had 9 bases not matched to a gene; V was cut back by 5 bases and J by 5 bases. Germline V lookup: CDR1 MNHEY, CDR2 SVGAGI. Here the CDR3 DNA reads TGTGCCAGCAGTCGCCGGGACAGTACAGACGAGCAGTACTTC. This translates into CASSRRDSTDEQYF.